One and the same sample provided the 17 T cell receptor beta chains below, sequenced in a study of blood T cell repertoires in COVID-19. TCRdb's copy holds only in-frame clones and misses some; the assay was immunoSEQ multiplex PCR. The sample includes roughly 240,000 clones, approximately 90% of them seen just once. Sequenced material: PBMCs or T cells enriched from blood (not recorded which). The receptors derive from a middle-aged man who had been exposed to COVID-19.

This chain links TRBV30 with TRBJ2-2; 14 bases agree with TRBD2. The junction had 7 bases not matched to a gene; V was cut back by 2 bases and J by 5 bases. Germline V gives CDR1 GTSNPN, CDR2 SVGIG (reference sequence). The CDR3 runs to 17 residues. CDR3: CAWSHGTSGSGTGELFF. CDR3 sequence (DNA): TGTGCCTGGAGTCACGGGACTAGCGGGAGCGGAACCGGGGAGCTGTTTTTT. The full variable domain, in which reference TRBV30 and TRBJ2-2 provide the parts outside the CDR3, is SQTIHQWPATLVQPVGSPLSLECTVEGTSNPNLYWYRQAAGRGLQLLFYSVGIGQISSEVPQNLSASRPQDRQFILSSKKLLLSDSGFYLCAWSHGTSGSGTGELFFGEGSRLTVL.

This sequence joins TRBV5-4 and TRBJ2-5, with D perhaps TRBD2 (7 bases). There are 15 residues in the CDR3. Trimming removed 0 bases at V and 2 bases at J, with 11 bases between. Germline-derived CDR1 and CDR2 are SGHNT and YYREEE (reference sequence). The DNA for the CDR3 is TGTGCCAGCAGCTTGGGGGGGGGCCAACAAGAGACCCAGTACTTC. Its translation is CASSLGGGQQETQYF.

The chain uses TRBV27 and TRBJ1-1; 7 bases map to TRBD1. The V gene end was trimmed by 6 bases and the J gene end by 2 bases; junction bases not matched to a gene: 15. CDR3 length: 17 residues. Germline V gene sequence: CDR1 MNHEY, CDR2 SMNVEV (reference sequence). CDR3 region: CASRGHPGTETNTEAFF. CDR3 coding DNA: TGTGCCAGCAGGGGACATCCCGGGACAGAAACTAACACTGAAGCTTTCTTT.

V gene TRBV2 combines with J gene TRBJ2-3; TRBD2 matches at 10 bases. The length of the CDR3 is 18 residues. The trim removed 7 bases at V and 2 bases at J, leaving 15 bases unmatched. Germline lookup yields CDR1 SNHLY and CDR2 FYNNEI. CDR3: CASTPGSGGAPITDTQYF. CDR3 sequence (DNA): TGTGCCAGCACCCCCGGCAGCGGGGGGGCCCCCATCACAGATACGCAGTATTTT.

The chain combines TRBV5-1 with TRBJ2-2; TRBD2 matches at 9 bases. There are 16 residues in the CDR3. Germline CDR1 is SGHRS and CDR2 is YFSETQ. V gave up 0 bases and J gave up 2 bases; unmatched junction bases: 2. CDR3 nucleotide sequence: TGCGCCAGCAGCTTGGAACTAGCGGGCAACACCGGGGAGCTGTTTTTT. Its protein is CASSLELAGNTGELFF.

This chain joins TRBV21-1 and TRBJ2-2; the table's D call of TRBD2 was not tested on the DNA. TRBV21-1 is labeled a pseudogene. This CDR3 is 17 amino acids long. Here the CDR3 reads CASSHRTSGENTGELFF. Written as DNA, the CDR3 is TGTGCCAGCAGCCACCGGACTAGCGGGGAGAACACCGGGGAGCTGTTTTTT.

The CDR3 loop is CASSLTPNQPQHF. The DNA of the CDR3 is TGTGCCAGCAGCTTGACACCCAATCAGCCCCAGCATTTT. The rearrangement links TRBV11-2 to TRBJ1-5; D gene ambiguous. CDR1 SGHAT and CDR2 FQNNGV come from the germline V gene. V gave up 3 bases and J gave up 3 bases, with 6 bases separating them. The CDR3 has 13 amino acids. The whole variable domain, remainder taken from reference TRBV11-2 and TRBJ1-5, is EAGVAQSPRYKIIEKRQSVAFWCNPISGHATLYWYQQILGQGPKLLIQFQNNGVVDDSQLPKDRFSAERLKGVDSTLKIQPAKLEDSAVYLCASSLTPNQPQHFGDGTRLSIL.

The chain uses TRBV18 and TRBJ1-3; D unclear. In germline, CDR1 is KGHSH, CDR2 LQKENI. V was clipped by 5 bases and J by 0 bases, with 11 bases between them. CDR3 length: 15 amino acids. CDR3 sequence (DNA): TGTGCCAGCTCAGTGGCCGGGAGCTCTGGAAACACCATATATTTT. Translating it yields CASSVAGSSGNTIYF. The entire variable domain, with the rest obtained from reference TRBV18 and TRBJ1-3, is as follows: NAGVMQNPRHLVRRRGQEARLRCSPMKGHSHVYWYRQLPEEGLKFMVYLQKENIIDESGMPKERFSAEFPKEGPSILRIQQVVRGDSAAYFCASSVAGSSGNTIYFGEGSWLTVV.

This chain uses TRBV7-2 with TRBJ2-2; 7 positions agree with TRBD1. The J segment lost 3 bases and the V segment lost 8 bases, leaving 6 bases of the junction unmatched. Germline values: CDR1 SGHTA, CDR2 FQGNSA. The CDR3 spans 14 residues. The CDR3 loop reads CASGQDRYTGELFF. CDR3 in DNA: TGTGCCAGCGGCCAGGACAGGTACACCGGGGAGCTGTTTTTT.

V is TRBV28 and J is TRBJ2-7, with D unclear. Per germline, CDR1 MDHEN and CDR2 SYDVKM. The CDR3 consists of 13 residues. V was pared by 4 bases and J by 3 bases, with 10 bases between. The DNA for the CDR3 is TGTGCCAGCAGTTCCCCGAGTGTCTACGAGCAGTACGTC. Protein product: CASSSPSVYEQYV.

The chain links TRBV27 to TRBJ2-5; TRBD2 matches 7 bases. V lost 5 bases, J lost 2 bases, and 5 bases stayed unmatched. Germline V CDR1 and CDR2: MNHEY, SMNVEV (reference sequence). This CDR3 is built from 14 residues. The CDR3, as DNA: TGTGCCAGCAGTCCCAGACTAGCACAAGAGACCCAGTACTTC. It yields the protein CASSPRLAQETQYF.

The chain uses TRBV28 and TRBJ2-7; 8 bases map to TRBD1. This CDR3 has 15 amino acids. V was pared by 6 bases and J by 7 bases, with 14 bases of the junction left unmatched. Germline lookup yields CDR1 MDHEN and CDR2 SYDVKM. CDR3 DNA: TGTGCCAGCAGCCAGGGGGCTCGTATATTCGGGGAGCAGTACGTC. Amino acid sequence: CASSQGARIFGEQYV.

The V and J genes are TRBV5-4 and TRBJ1-3; the match to TRBD1 covers 9 bases. The CDR3 runs 15 residues. The V segment lost 3 bases and the J segment 4 bases; nucleotides outside the gene matches: 5. The germline V gene encodes CDR1 SGHNT and CDR2 YYREEE (reference sequence). The CDR3 protein is CASSYGGTGGNTIYF. Written as DNA, the CDR3 is TGTGCCAGCAGCTATGGGGGGACAGGGGGAAACACCATATATTTT.

The chain employs TRBV4-2 and TRBJ1-1; D is perhaps TRBD1 (5 bases). Germline lookup yields CDR1 LGHNA and CDR2 YNFKEQ. The CDR3 length is 15 residues. V gave up 1 base and J gave up 10 bases, with 19 bases separating them. CDR3: CASSQVGVRESGAFF. CDR3 coding DNA: TGTGCCAGCAGCCAAGTGGGGGTACGGGAGAGCGGAGCTTTCTTT.

This clone has a handful of counts. V and J are TRBV4-2 and TRBJ2-7; 8 bases match TRBD1. Per the germline V gene, CDR1 is LGHNA and CDR2 is YNFKEQ. The CDR3 totals 15 residues. The trim removed 6 bases at V and 4 bases at J, leaving 11 bases unmatched. The CDR3 here is CASRPGQAAGYEQYF. Written as DNA, the CDR3 is TGTGCCAGCAGACCGGGACAGGCGGCTGGATACGAGCAGTACTTC.

The rearrangement links TRBV7-9 to TRBJ2-3; a weak D match, TRBD2 (7 bases). CDR1 is SEHNR and CDR2 is FQNEAQ in the germline V gene (reference sequence). Between the trimmed V and J ends, which lost 3 bases and 12 bases, there was a span of 13 bases. This CDR3 has 12 amino acids. Here the CDR3 DNA reads TGTGCCAGCAGCTTTACCGGGGGGACACAGTATTTT. This sequence encodes CASSFTGGTQYF.

The chain recombines TRBV24-1 with TRBJ2-3; TRBD1 agrees at 7 bases. The CDR3 length is 16 residues. Germline-derived CDR1 and CDR2 are KGHDR and SFDVKD. Trimming at V came to 4 bases and at J to 4 bases, leaving 10 bases not matched to a gene. DNA of the CDR3: TGTGCCACCAGTGAAAACAGGGGTCTTGGGGCAGATACGCAGTATTTT. This encodes CATSENRGLGADTQYF.